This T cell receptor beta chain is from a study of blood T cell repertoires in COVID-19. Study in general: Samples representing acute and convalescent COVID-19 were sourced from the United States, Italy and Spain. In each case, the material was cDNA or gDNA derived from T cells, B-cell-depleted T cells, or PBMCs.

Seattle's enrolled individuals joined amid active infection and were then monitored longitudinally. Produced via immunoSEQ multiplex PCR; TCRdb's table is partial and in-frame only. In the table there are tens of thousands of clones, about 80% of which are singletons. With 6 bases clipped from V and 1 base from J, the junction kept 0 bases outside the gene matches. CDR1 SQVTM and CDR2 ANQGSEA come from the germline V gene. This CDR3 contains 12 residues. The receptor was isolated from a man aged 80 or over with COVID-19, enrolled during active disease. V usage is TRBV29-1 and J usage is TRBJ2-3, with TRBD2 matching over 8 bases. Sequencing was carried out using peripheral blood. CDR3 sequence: CSVTSGTDTQYF. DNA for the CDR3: TGCAGCGTGACTAGCGGCACAGATACGCAGTATTTT.